This T cell receptor beta chain was sequenced during a study of Graves' ophthalmopathy and Graves' hyperthyroidism. Study-level information: By definition, stable hyperthyroidism involved no ophthalmopathy within 18 months of follow-up. Findings and caveats of the study: Appearing in blood as well were most expanded thyroid clonotypes above 0.001 frequency.

The TCR beta CDR3 regions underwent amplification from RNA transcripts. After a first-round RT-PCR with HTBI primers, a second-round multiplex PCR was run. TCRdb re-analysed the multiplex PCR reads in MiXCR, keeping a single row per CDR3 protein. The sample shows about 550,000 distinct CDR3 sequences, less than 40% of them seen only once. The CDR3 extends over 15 amino acids. Looked up from germline, CDR1 is SGHVS and CDR2 is FNYEAQ. V lost 1 base and J 2 bases, leaving 12 bases between the germline ends. Patients with other autoimmune diseases, uncontrolled infections, pregnancy or lactation were excluded. Physicians reached a diagnosis by relying on clinical symptoms, serum thyroxine, TRAb, thyroid ultrasound and orbital computed tomography. This clonotype has a count of ten or more. Antigen specificity is unknown.

The specimen sequenced was peripheral blood or thyroid tissue (not recorded which). This TCR was recovered from an adult man with Graves' hyperthyroidism. This chain joins TRBV7-6 and TRBJ2-7; either TRBD1 or TRBD2 may supply D (6 bases each). CDR3 DNA sequence: TGTGCCAGCAGCTTAGGGGGGGCAGGTCCCTACGAGCAGTACTTC. Amino acid sequence: CASSLGGAGPYEQYF.